Below, 30 T cell receptor beta chains from the same sample are listed, as sequenced in a study of T cell responses to AZD1222 COVID-19 vaccine. Method: immunoSEQ multiplex PCR; TCRdb's copy keeps in-frame clones and lacks some. The repertoire consists of 130,000 or so clones, with about 93% occurring once and the leading ten covering roughly 4.2%. Sequences were derived from peripheral blood, sampled 28 days after the second dose of the MenACWY control vaccine. The receptors were sampled from an adult who received the MenACWY meningococcal vaccine as a control.

For this clone: The identical CDR3 is also encoded by other nucleotide sequences in the sample. This rearrangement joins TRBV18 to TRBJ2-5; D is undetermined. In germline, CDR1 is KGHSH, CDR2 LQKENI. This CDR3 has 12 amino acids. The germline V and J ends were trimmed by 3 bases and 1 base, with 3 bases remaining between them. In DNA form, the CDR3 reads TGTGCCAGCTCACCGCTCCAAGAGACCCAGTACTTC. Protein: CASSPLQETQYF.

This chain connects TRBV11-1 to TRBJ2-5, with a tentative D call TRBD1 (5 bases). The CDR3 spans 16 residues. V was trimmed by 5 bases and J by 0 bases, leaving 16 bases between them. CDR1 is SGHAT, CDR2 FQDESV, per germline (reference sequence). CDR3: CASSAGRGRYQETQYF. The CDR3 nucleotides read TGTGCCAGCAGCGCCGGTAGGGGTCGATACCAAGAGACCCAGTACTTC.

The V gene is TRBV2, the J gene TRBJ2-3; 10 nucleotides line up with TRBD1. V shed 7 bases and J 4 bases; nucleotides not matched to a gene: 11. Per the germline V gene, CDR1 is SNHLY and CDR2 is FYNNEI. The CDR3 spans 16 residues. Here the CDR3 DNA reads TGTGCCAGCACCGGGGTGGACAGGGGGAATGCAGATACGCAGTATTTT. It translates to CASTGVDRGNADTQYF. Using reference TRBV2 and TRBJ2-3 for the parts outside the CDR3, the full variable domain is EPEVTQTPSHQVTQMGQEVILRCVPISNHLYFYWYRQILGQKVEFLVSFYNNEISEKSEIFDDQFSVERPDGSNFTLKIRSTKLEDSAMYFCASTGVDRGNADTQYFGPGTRLTVL.

This clone has just a few counts. The CDR3, as DNA: TGTGCCAGCAGTGAAGACAGGGGCAGGGGAAAACTGTTTTTT. As protein: CASSEDRGRGKLFF. V and J are TRBV2 and TRBJ1-4, with 7 bases that match TRBD1. Looked up from germline, CDR1 is SNHLY and CDR2 is FYNNEI. Losses at the gene ends were 1 base for V and 10 bases for J; bases not matched to a gene: 6. This CDR3 spans 14 amino acids.

This sequence joins TRBV5-4 and TRBJ2-1; no definite D call. The CDR3 extends over 14 amino acids. V lost 0 bases and J 5 bases, leaving 9 bases between the germline ends. CDR1 is SGHNT and CDR2 is YYREEE in the germline V gene (reference sequence). The CDR3 reads CASSLAGPHNEQFF. The CDR3 coding sequence is TGTGCCAGCAGCTTGGCCGGGCCGCACAATGAGCAGTTCTTC.

The J gene is TRBJ1-6, the V gene TRBV4-3; no firm D call. CDR1 is LGHNA, CDR2 YSLEER, per germline. The CDR3 runs 13 residues. V shed 6 bases and J shed 9 bases, with 12 bases lying between them. The CDR3 sequence: CASSQQGTSPLHF. The CDR3 DNA reads as TGCGCCAGCAGTCAACAAGGAACTTCACCCCTCCACTTT.

This chain joins TRBV3-1 (or the pseudogene TRBV3-2) and TRBJ1-3; D remains unclear. With 1 base removed from V and 0 bases from J, the gap between germline ends came to 10 bases. The germline CDR1 and CDR2 sequences are LGHDT and YNNKEL (reference sequence). The CDR3 is made up of 16 amino acids. The CDR3: CASSQAYLSSGNTIYF. The CDR3 bases are TGTGCCAGCAGCCAAGCTTATTTATCCTCTGGAAACACCATATATTTT.

The chain employs TRBV19 and TRBJ1-2, with D possibly matching TRBD1 (6 bases). The germline V gene encodes CDR1 LNHDA and CDR2 SQIVND (reference sequence). The CDR3 spans 14 residues. The ends were cut back, 3 bases at V and 4 bases at J, with 12 bases in the middle. The CDR3 DNA reads TGTGCCAGTAGTATTGGGGGCATTTCCTATGGCTACACCTTC. This translates into CASSIGGISYGYTF.

The CDR3 nucleotides read TGTGCCAGCTCACCGGGCTCTGGGGCCAACGTCCTGACTTTC. Translated: CASSPGSGANVLTF. The chain uses TRBV18 and TRBJ2-6, with D uncertain. Germline CDR1 reads KGHSH; CDR2 reads LQKENI. The V end lost 3 bases, the J end lost 0 bases, and 3 bases lay between the germline ends. This CDR3 spans 14 amino acids.

The chain employs TRBV6-4 and TRBJ2-4, with TRBD1 matching 8 bases. Unmatched junction bases numbered 15, after V lost 7 bases and J lost 7 bases. The CDR3 consists of 16 residues. Germline V gene data show CDR1 as MRHNA and CDR2 as SNTAGT. Here the CDR3 reads CASKRVVDDRGNIQYF. As DNA, the CDR3 is TGTGCCAGCAAAAGAGTTGTCGACGACAGGGGTAACATTCAGTACTTC.

The J gene is TRBJ1-5, the V gene TRBV5-3, with 7 bases lining up with TRBD1. Being an ORF, TRBV5-3 has a function that is uncertain. V lost 0 bases and J lost 6; bases outside the gene matches: 6. This CDR3 is 15 amino acids long. The CDR3: CARSLAQGIGQPQHF. The CDR3 DNA reads as TGTGCCAGAAGCTTGGCACAGGGGATAGGTCAGCCCCAGCATTTT.

V is TRBV18 and J is TRBJ1-3; no firm D call. Germline loops: CDR1 KGHSH, CDR2 LQKENI. The length of the CDR3 is 13 residues. Trimming shortened V by 0 bases and J by 4 bases, and 4 bases separated the two germline ends. In DNA form, the CDR3 reads TGTGCCAGCTCACCACCCCCGGGAAACACCATATATTTT. This encodes CASSPPPGNTIYF.

The V gene is TRBV11-2, the J gene TRBJ2-7; D unclear. There are 15 residues in the CDR3. V was cut by 0 bases and J by 0 bases, with 9 bases left in between. From germline, CDR1 is SGHAT and CDR2 FQNNGV. CDR3 nucleotide sequence: TGTGCCAGCAGCTTAGAGGCCGAAAGCTCCTACGAGCAGTACTTC. Amino acids: CASSLEAESSYEQYF.

This chain joins TRBV20-1 and TRBJ2-1; D is perhaps TRBD1 (6 bases). The germline V and J ends were trimmed by 3 bases and 7 bases, with 13 bases remaining between them. The germline V gene has CDR1 DFQATT and CDR2 SNEGSKA (reference sequence). The length of the CDR3 is 13 residues. The CDR3 DNA sequence: TGCAGTGCTAGTCTGGGGGCATGGAATGAGCAGTTCTTC. Translation gives CSASLGAWNEQFF.

The rearrangement links TRBV27 to TRBJ2-7, with D possibly being TRBD1 (6 bases). The CDR3 has 13 residues. CDR1 and CDR2 from the germline V gene are MNHEY and SMNVEV (reference sequence). Trimming shortened V by 6 bases and J by 5 bases, and 14 bases separated the two germline ends. The CDR3: CASSETGINEQYV. The CDR3 DNA reads as TGTGCCAGCAGCGAAACAGGGATCAACGAGCAGTACGTC.

The chain links TRBV6-5 to TRBJ2-7; no firm D call. Trimming left V 9 bases short and J 2 bases short, with 5 bases between. The CDR3 sequence is 10 residues long. Germline CDR1 is MNHEY and CDR2 is SVGAGI. The DNA of the CDR3 is TGTGCCAGTGGGACCTACGAGCAGTACTTC. Protein: CASGTYEQYF.

The CDR3 here is CASSEGRDEKLFF. The CDR3 DNA is TGTGCCAGCAGTGAAGGAAGGGATGAAAAACTGTTTTTT. This chain connects TRBV2 to TRBJ1-4; D is unresolved. Germline-derived CDR1 and CDR2 are SNHLY and FYNNEI. The CDR3 totals 13 residues. Trimming left V 1 base short and J 6 bases short, with 6 bases between.

The V call is TRBV7-3, the J call TRBJ2-3; no clear D. Germline V gene sequence: CDR1 SGHTA, CDR2 FQGTGA. This CDR3 has 15 residues. V was shortened by 2 bases and J by 0 bases, with 9 bases between the two germline ends. The chain's CDR3 is CASSLDGASTDTQYF. The CDR3 bases are TGTGCCAGCAGCTTAGACGGTGCTAGCACAGATACGCAGTATTTT.

This sequence joins TRBV4-1 and TRBJ2-1, with a possible D match to TRBD2 (6 bases). Germline V gives CDR1 MGHRA, CDR2 YSYEKL. This CDR3 is 16 amino acids long. Trimming took 5 bases from V and 7 from J, leaving 21 bases between them. The CDR3 DNA is TGCGCCAGCAGCTCTCTTAGGTTGGCGGGGAAGAATGAGCAGTTCTTC. Encoded protein: CASSSLRLAGKNEQFF.

The chain is built from TRBV4-3 and TRBJ2-1; D might be TRBD1 or TRBD2, each matching 5 bases. Germline loops: CDR1 LGHNA, CDR2 YSLEER. Trimming removed 1 base at V and 7 bases at J, with 14 bases between. The CDR3 extends over 15 amino acids. The DNA for the CDR3 is TGCGCCAGCAGCCAAGCGGTTACTAGGGGTAATGAGCAGTTCTTC. As protein: CASSQAVTRGNEQFF.

This chain joins TRBV3-1 (or the pseudogene TRBV3-2) and TRBJ1-1; D perhaps matches TRBD1 (6 bases). The germline V gene has CDR1 LGHDT and CDR2 YNNKEL (reference sequence). CDR3 length: 15 amino acids. V gave up 6 bases and J gave up 6 bases, with 20 bases separating them. The CDR3 is CASRGGAASGAEAFF. The CDR3 bases are TGTGCCAGCAGGGGGGGGGCCGCATCAGGGGCTGAAGCTTTCTTT.

This clone was observed a handful of times. This chain joins TRBV7-9 and TRBJ1-2; weak D call: TRBD1 (5 bases). CDR1 is SEHNR and CDR2 is FQNEAQ in the germline V gene (reference sequence). Between the trimmed V and J ends, which lost 0 bases and 8 bases, there was a span of 10 bases. This CDR3 is 13 amino acids long. CDR3 in DNA: TGTGCCAGCAGCTTAGCGGGCGGGGGAGGCTACACCTTC. Protein: CASSLAGGGGYTF.

This chain joins TRBV29-1 and TRBJ1-2, with 7 bases lining up with TRBD1. With 3 bases clipped from V and 5 bases from J, the junction kept 3 bases outside the gene matches. The germline gives CDR1 SQVTM, CDR2 ANQGSEA. The CDR3 consists of 12 residues. The CDR3 nucleotides are TGCAGCGTTGATCAGGGGGTTTATGGCTACACCTTC. It specifies CSVDQGVYGYTF.

V gene TRBV7-9 combines with J gene TRBJ1-1, with D unresolved. Deletions cut 5 bases from V and 6 bases from J, with 13 bases between. The CDR3 loop spans 13 amino acids. Germline V lookup: CDR1 SEHNR, CDR2 FQNEAQ (reference sequence). CDR3 loop: CASSPFDGSEAFF. The CDR3 DNA sequence: TGTGCCAGCAGCCCCTTTGACGGTTCTGAAGCTTTCTTT. Full variable domain (remainder filled in from reference TRBV7-9 and TRBJ1-1): DTGVSQNPRHKITKRGQNVTFRCDPISEHNRLYWYRQTLGQGPEFLTYFQNEAQLEKSRLLSDRFSAERPKGSFSTLEIQRTEQGDSAMYLCASSPFDGSEAFFGQGTRLTVV.

The chain links TRBV3-1 (or the pseudogene TRBV3-2) to TRBJ1-6; D ambiguous. The CDR3 covers 15 residues. V lost 0 bases and J 5 bases, leaving 8 bases between the germline ends. The germline V gene has CDR1 LGHDT and CDR2 YNNKEL (reference sequence). CDR3: CASSQDRWNNSPLHF. CDR3 nucleotide sequence: TGTGCCAGCAGCCAAGATCGTTGGAATAATTCACCCCTCCACTTT.

The chain uses TRBV29-1 and TRBJ2-7; D might be TRBD1 or TRBD2, each matching 5 bases. In germline, CDR1 is SQVTM, CDR2 ANQGSEA. V lost 3 bases and J 3 bases, leaving 9 bases between the germline ends. CDR3 length: 12 amino acids. CDR3 sequence: CSVEGELYEQYF. CDR3 DNA sequence: TGCAGCGTTGAGGGGGAACTCTACGAGCAGTACTTC.

The CDR3 region is CASSAGRVEAFF. In DNA, the CDR3 is TGTGCCAGCAGCGCCGGGAGGGTTGAAGCTTTCTTT. This chain links TRBV2 with TRBJ1-1; no clear D. Germline loops: CDR1 SNHLY, CDR2 FYNNEI. The CDR3 runs to 12 residues. Trimming stripped 6 bases from V and 7 bases from J, with 12 bases between.

The gene calls are TRBV4-1 and TRBJ2-3, with 8 nucleotides matching TRBD2. Germline V gene sequence: CDR1 MGHRA, CDR2 YSYEKL. V shed 4 bases, J shed 1 base, and the junction held 4 bases outside the gene matches. This CDR3 has 15 amino acids. The CDR3 is CASSPVGGGTDTQYF. DNA for the CDR3: TGCGCCAGCAGCCCGGTCGGGGGGGGCACAGATACGCAGTATTTT.

This clone was seen only a few times. The chain employs TRBV14 and TRBJ2-3; 10 bases are a match to TRBD2. The CDR3 covers 17 residues. CDR1 and CDR2 (germline): SGHDN, FVKESK. Trimming took 0 bases from V and 6 from J; bases not matched to a gene: 9. CDR3 sequence (DNA): TGTGCCAGCAGCCAAGAATCGTCTAGCGGGGGATGGGATACGCAGTATTTT. It encodes CASSQESSSGGWDTQYF.

V is TRBV7-9 and J is TRBJ2-7, with D possibly TRBD2 on 6 matching bases. CDR3 length: 19 amino acids. Germline loops: CDR1 SEHNR, CDR2 FQNEAQ (reference sequence). The V end lost 5 bases, the J end lost 2 bases, and 28 bases lay between the germline ends. The CDR3 DNA reads as TGTGCCAGCAGCCCACGGACGGGGGACGGTATTCGGTCTACCTACGAGCAGTACTTC. Residues: CASSPRTGDGIRSTYEQYF.